This is a list of T cell receptor beta chains from one sample in a study of cytotoxic CD8 clonotypes in ibrutinib-treated CLL. Sequencing used immunoSEQ multiplex PCR; TCRdb keeps in-frame clones, though not all of them. The profile shows around 30,000 clones, approximately 57% of them singletons. The specimen was PBMCs, collected before ibrutinib treatment. The receptors shown here come from a human donor with chronic lymphocytic leukemia. CDR3s include the opening cysteine and the closing phenylalanine or tryptophan. A D gene is named only where the DNA matches it firmly. Some rows have no size entry. The others give once, few or many, or a class for an expanded clone.

TGTGCCAGCAGTTTCCCCGGGACAGTTAGCAATCAGCCCCAGCATTTT | CASSFPGTVSNQPQHF | TRBV28 | TRBD1 | NA | TRBJ1-5
TGTGCCAGCAGTGATTGGGGGAATTCTGGAAACACCATATATTTT | CASSDWGNSGNTIYF | TRBV28 | NA | NA | TRBJ1-3
TGTGCCAGTAGTTACAGGGGGAGTTCTGGAAACACCATATATTTT | CASSYRGSSGNTIYF | TRBV19 | TRBD1 | NA | TRBJ1-3
TGTGCCAGCAGCTTAGAGGCAATAGGCACCGGGGAGCTGTTTTTT | CASSLEAIGTGELFF | TRBV7-2 | NA | NA | TRBJ2-2
TGTGCCAGCAGCTTCGGCAGGGGGCTCGAGGGAGAGACCCAGTACTTC | CASSFGRGLEGETQYF | TRBV11-2 | TRBD1 | once | TRBJ2-5
TGTGCCAGCTCGCAGAACCACGGCTATGGCTACACCTTC | CASSQNHGYGYTF | TRBV18 | NA | NA | TRBJ1-2
TGTGCCAGCAGCCCGCGTGGAGGGTACACTGAAGCTTTCTTT | CASSPRGGYTEAFF | TRBV13 | NA | NA | TRBJ1-1
TGTGCCAGCAGGCGTGGACAGCACTACGAGCAGTACTTC | CASRRGQHYEQYF | TRBV27 | NA | NA | TRBJ2-7
TGCGCCAGCAGCCAAGAGGGGACGACCTACGAGCAGTACTTC | CASSQEGTTYEQYF | TRBV4-1 | NA | few | TRBJ2-7
TGTGCCAGCAGCCAAGACCCGATGGGAGCCACTGAAGCTTTCTTT | CASSQDPMGATEAFF | TRBV14 | NA | few | TRBJ1-1
TGCGCCAGCAGCTTGGGGACGGGGGATACGCAGTATTTT | CASSLGTGDTQYF | TRBV5-1 | NA | NA | TRBJ2-3
TGTGCCACCAGCAGAGAAGACAGGGGCACTGAAGCTTTCTTT | CATSREDRGTEAFF | TRBV15 | TRBD1 | NA | TRBJ1-1
TGTGCCAGCAGCGCTGGGACAGGGGGTTTTTCACCCCTCCACTTT | CASSAGTGGFSPLHF | TRBV5-5 | TRBD1 | few | TRBJ1-6
TGTGCCAGCAGCGTAGTCGGGGCGGGCTACACCTTC | CASSVVGAGYTF | TRBV9 | NA | NA | TRBJ1-2
TGCGCCAGCAGCTTGGCGCCACCTAGCACAGATACGCAGTATTTT | CASSLAPPSTDTQYF | TRBV5-1 | NA | few | TRBJ2-3
TGTGCCACCAGCAGAGACATTGATCGGCCTGAAGCTTTCTTT | CATSRDIDRPEAFF | TRBV15 | NA | NA | TRBJ1-1
TGTGCCAGCAGTGAGCGGCTCTCGAATGGCTACACCTTC | CASSERLSNGYTF | TRBV25-1 | NA | medium-sized | TRBJ1-2
TGTGCCAGCAGCTCCTCGGGCGGGCAGTTCTTC | CASSSSGGQFF | TRBV5-6 | NA | NA | TRBJ2-1
TGTGCCACCAGCGACCACGGGACAGAGCAAGAGACCCAGTACTTC | CATSDHGTEQETQYF | TRBV15 | TRBD1 | once | TRBJ2-5
TGTGCCAGCAGTTACGGCAGGGGATACGAGCAGTACTTC | CASSYGRGYEQYF | TRBV6-5 | NA | NA | TRBJ2-7
TGTGCCAGCAGTCGTTGGACGTCCGATGGCTACACCTTC | CASSRWTSDGYTF | TRBV28 | NA | few | TRBJ1-2
TGTGCCAGCAGCTCACCACTGACAGGGCTGGTAGATACGCAGTATTTT | CASSSPLTGLVDTQYF | TRBV9 | TRBD1 | NA | TRBJ2-3
TGTGCCAGCAGCCATGAGGGACTGGACCCCTACGAGCAGTACTTC | CASSHEGLDPYEQYF | TRBV6-5 | NA | few | TRBJ2-7
TGTGCCAGCAGGCAGGGGGAAGGCTACACCTTC | CASRQGEGYTF | TRBV21-1 | NA | few | TRBJ1-2
TGTGCCAGCAGCTTAGGACTAGATTCCTCAGATACGCAGTATTTT | CASSLGLDSSDTQYF | TRBV7-3 | TRBD2 | NA | TRBJ2-3
TGTGCCAGCTCACCACCCCGAGGGGTCCGGGCCTATGGCTACACCTTC | CASSPPRGVRAYGYTF | TRBV18 | NA | few | TRBJ1-2
TGTGCCAGCAGCTTGGTTAGCTATGGCTACACCTTC | CASSLVSYGYTF | TRBV5-8 | NA | few | TRBJ1-2
TGCGCCAGCAGCCAAGGTTCTGGGCTCGGCTACACCTTC | CASSQGSGLGYTF | TRBV4-1 | NA | NA | TRBJ1-2
TGTGCCAGCAGCTTAGCACTAGCGGGAGCAGAGCAGTTCTTC | CASSLALAGAEQFF | TRBV7-8 | TRBD2 | few | TRBJ2-1
TGTGCCATCAGTTCCCGGGGGCAGGGCAATGAGCAGTTCTTC | CAISSRGQGNEQFF | TRBV10-3 | NA | NA | TRBJ2-1
TGTGCCAGCAGTGACCCACCTGTTGGTGAGCAGTTCTTC | CASSDPPVGEQFF | TRBV6-4 | NA | NA | TRBJ2-1
TGTGCCAGCTCCGGCATAGCGGGAGGACGTGGGCCGCAGTATTTT | CASSGIAGGRGPQYF | TRBV7-6 | TRBD2 | few | TRBJ2-3
TGTGCCAGCAGCCCACGATCTGGGCCCTGGCTCTCTGGGGCCAACGTCCTGACTTTC | CASSPRSGPWLSGANVLTF | TRBV27 | NA | NA | TRBJ2-6
TGTGCCAGCAGCTTAGCCAGAGAAGCTTTCTTT | CASSLAREAFF | TRBV7-9 | NA | NA | TRBJ1-1
TGTGCCAGCAGCCCGACTAGCGGGATGGCCCCCTACAATGAGCAGTTCTTC | CASSPTSGMAPYNEQFF | TRBV7-2 | TRBD2 | NA | TRBJ2-1
TGTGCCAGCAGCCAGAGGGGTGCGACTGGGGCCAACGTCCTGACTTTC | CASSQRGATGANVLTF | TRBV14 | NA | medium-sized | TRBJ2-6
TGTGCCAGCAGCCGAACCCGGCTGGATGAGCAGTTCTTC | CASSRTRLDEQFF | TRBV7-3 | NA | NA | TRBJ2-1
TGTGCCAGCAGCGTAGGGGGACAGGGTGGTGATACGCAGTATTTT | CASSVGGQGGDTQYF | TRBV9 | TRBD1 | NA | TRBJ2-3
TGTGCCAGCAGTTCCCCCAGGCGGAACAATGAGCAGTTCTTC | CASSSPRRNNEQFF | TRBV6-6 | NA | NA | TRBJ2-1
TGTGCCAGCAGCTCTCTCGCGGGACAGGGGGCAGATACGCAGTATTTT | CASSSLAGQGADTQYF | TRBV27 | TRBD1 | NA | TRBJ2-3
TGCGCCAGCAGCAGGACAGGGGTGGGAAACTACAATGAGCAGTTCTTC | CASSRTGVGNYNEQFF | TRBV5-1 | TRBD1 | NA | TRBJ2-1
TGTGCCAGCAGTTATGCTGGGTCCTGGGAGACCCAGTACTTC | CASSYAGSWETQYF | TRBV6-6 | NA | NA | TRBJ2-5
TGTGCCAGCAGCTTTGGGGGGCACGAGCAGTACTTC | CASSFGGHEQYF | TRBV11-3 | NA | NA | TRBJ2-7
TGTGCCAGCAGCTTCACCACTACAGGGAACACTGAAGCTTTCTTT | CASSFTTTGNTEAFF | TRBV11-2 | NA | NA | TRBJ1-1
TGTGCCAGCAGTCAGGGTACTGGAAACACCATATATTTT | CASSQGTGNTIYF | TRBV6-1 | NA | few | TRBJ1-3
TGTGCCAGCAGCTTAGGACAGCCGCACTATGGCTACACCTTC | CASSLGQPHYGYTF | TRBV5-6 | NA | NA | TRBJ1-2
TGTGCCAGTAGTATAGAGGGTGGCTACGAGCAGTACTTC | CASSIEGGYEQYF | TRBV19 | NA | NA | TRBJ2-7
TGTGCCAGCTCACCCAGGGGGACAGGGGTCTATGGCTACACCTTC | CASSPRGTGVYGYTF | TRBV18 | TRBD1 | NA | TRBJ1-2
TGCGCCAGCAGCTTGGTCGGAGGACAGATGAACACTGAAGCTTTCTTT | CASSLVGGQMNTEAFF | TRBV5-1 | NA | NA | TRBJ1-1
TGTGCCAGCAGCGGCGACAGATCTGGAAACACCATATATTTT | CASSGDRSGNTIYF | TRBV5-6 | NA | NA | TRBJ1-3